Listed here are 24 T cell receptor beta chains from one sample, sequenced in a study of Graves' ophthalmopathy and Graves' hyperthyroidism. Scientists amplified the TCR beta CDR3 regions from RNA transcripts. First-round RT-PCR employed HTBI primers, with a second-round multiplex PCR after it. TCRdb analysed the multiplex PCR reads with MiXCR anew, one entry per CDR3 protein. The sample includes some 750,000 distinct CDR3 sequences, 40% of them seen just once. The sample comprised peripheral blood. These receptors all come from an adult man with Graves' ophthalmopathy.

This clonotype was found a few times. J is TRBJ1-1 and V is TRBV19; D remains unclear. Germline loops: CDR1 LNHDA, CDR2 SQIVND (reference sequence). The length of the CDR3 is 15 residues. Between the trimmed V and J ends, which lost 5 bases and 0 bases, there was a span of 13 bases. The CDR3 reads CASSSAAYMNTEAFF. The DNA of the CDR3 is TGTGCCAGTAGTTCTGCTGCTTACATGAACACTGAAGCTTTCTTT.

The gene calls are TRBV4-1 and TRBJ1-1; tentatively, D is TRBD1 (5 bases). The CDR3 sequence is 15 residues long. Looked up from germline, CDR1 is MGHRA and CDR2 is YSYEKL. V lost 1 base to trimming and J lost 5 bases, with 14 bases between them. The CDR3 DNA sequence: TGCGCCAGCAGCCAAGGACCAGTCGGGGGAACTGAAGCTTTCTTT. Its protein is CASSQGPVGGTEAFF.

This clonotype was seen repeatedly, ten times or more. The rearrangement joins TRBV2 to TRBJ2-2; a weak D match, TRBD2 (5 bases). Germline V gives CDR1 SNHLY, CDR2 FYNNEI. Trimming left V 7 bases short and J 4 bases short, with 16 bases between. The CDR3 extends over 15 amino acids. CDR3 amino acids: CASKATGLSTGELFF. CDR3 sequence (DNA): TGTGCCAGCAAGGCGACGGGGTTGAGCACCGGGGAGCTGTTTTTT. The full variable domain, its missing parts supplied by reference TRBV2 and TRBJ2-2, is EPEVTQTPSHQVTQMGQEVILRCVPISNHLYFYWYRQILGQKVEFLVSFYNNEISEKSEIFDDQFSVERPDGSNFTLKIRSTKLEDSAMYFCASKATGLSTGELFFGEGSRLTVL.

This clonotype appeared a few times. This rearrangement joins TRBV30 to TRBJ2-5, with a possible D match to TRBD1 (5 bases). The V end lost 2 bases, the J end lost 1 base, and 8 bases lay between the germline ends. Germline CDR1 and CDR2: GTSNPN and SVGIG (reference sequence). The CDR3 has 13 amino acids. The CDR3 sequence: CAWSRQFQETQYF. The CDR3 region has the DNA TGTGCCTGGAGTCGACAGTTCCAAGAGACCCAGTACTTC.

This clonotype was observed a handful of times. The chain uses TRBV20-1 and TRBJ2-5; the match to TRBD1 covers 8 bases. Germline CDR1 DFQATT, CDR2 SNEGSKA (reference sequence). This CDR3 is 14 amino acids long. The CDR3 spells CSPKTTGGQETQYF. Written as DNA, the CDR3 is TGCAGCCCTAAAACCACAGGGGGCCAAGAGACCCAGTACTTC.

The chain's CDR3 is CASNGGNNYGYTF. CDR3 nucleotides: TGTGCCAGCAATGGGGGGAACAACTATGGCTACACCTTC. V is TRBV10-3 and J is TRBJ1-2; tentatively, D is TRBD1 (5 bases). This CDR3 is 13 amino acids long. CDR1 and CDR2 (germline): ENHRY, SYGVKD. V was shortened by 10 bases and J by 2 bases, with 14 bases between the two germline ends.

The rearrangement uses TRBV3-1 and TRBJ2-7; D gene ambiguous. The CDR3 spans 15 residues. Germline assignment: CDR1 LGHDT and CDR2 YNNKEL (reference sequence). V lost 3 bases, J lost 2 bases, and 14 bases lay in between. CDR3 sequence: CASSQSQAVPYEQYF. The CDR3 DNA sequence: TGTGCCAGCAGCCAGAGCCAGGCAGTACCCTACGAGCAGTACTTC.

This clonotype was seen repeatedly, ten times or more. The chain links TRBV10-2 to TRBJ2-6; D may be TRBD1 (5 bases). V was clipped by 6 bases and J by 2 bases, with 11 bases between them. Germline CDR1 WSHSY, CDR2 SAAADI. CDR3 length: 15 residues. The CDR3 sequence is CASRDPGTGANVLTF. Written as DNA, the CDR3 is TGCGCCAGCAGGGACCCAGGGACTGGGGCCAACGTCCTGACTTTC.

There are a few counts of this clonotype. The CDR3 here is CSAWDRATGELFF. The CDR3 coding sequence is TGCAGTGCTTGGGACAGGGCTACCGGGGAGCTGTTTTTT. This rearrangement joins TRBV20-1 to TRBJ2-2; the match to TRBD1 covers 9 bases. Germline CDR1 is DFQATT and CDR2 is SNEGSKA (reference sequence). With V trimmed by 5 bases and J by 5 bases, 3 bases remained unmatched. The CDR3 sequence is 13 residues long.

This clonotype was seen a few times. The CDR3 loop reads CASSQDWLATGAYEQYF. CDR3 DNA: TGCGCCAGCAGCCAAGATTGGCTTGCGACAGGGGCCTACGAGCAGTACTTC. The rearrangement uses TRBV4-3 and TRBJ2-7, with 8 bases aligning to TRBD1. Unmatched junction bases numbered 9, after V lost 0 bases and J lost 2 bases. The CDR3 runs 17 residues. The germline V gene has CDR1 LGHNA and CDR2 YSLEER.

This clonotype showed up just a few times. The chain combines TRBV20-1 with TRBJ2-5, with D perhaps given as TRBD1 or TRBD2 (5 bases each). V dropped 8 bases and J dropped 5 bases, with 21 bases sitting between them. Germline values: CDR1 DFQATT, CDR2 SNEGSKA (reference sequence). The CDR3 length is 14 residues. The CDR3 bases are TGCAGTTCCCCCGGGGCGCCCCCTCACGAGACCCAGTACTTC. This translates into CSSPGAPPHETQYF.

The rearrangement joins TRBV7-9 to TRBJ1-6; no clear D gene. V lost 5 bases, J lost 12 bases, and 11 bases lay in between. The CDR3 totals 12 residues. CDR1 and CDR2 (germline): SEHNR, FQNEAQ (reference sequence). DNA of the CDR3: TGTGCCAGCAGCCCAGTCAGCCGACCCCTCCACTTT. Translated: CASSPVSRPLHF.

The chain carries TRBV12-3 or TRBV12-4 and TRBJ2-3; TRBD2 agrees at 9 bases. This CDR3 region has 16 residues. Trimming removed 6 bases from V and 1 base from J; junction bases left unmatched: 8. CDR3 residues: CASSTSSGEGTDTQYF. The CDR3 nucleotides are TGTGCCAGCAGCACGTCTAGCGGGGAGGGCACAGATACGCAGTATTTT.

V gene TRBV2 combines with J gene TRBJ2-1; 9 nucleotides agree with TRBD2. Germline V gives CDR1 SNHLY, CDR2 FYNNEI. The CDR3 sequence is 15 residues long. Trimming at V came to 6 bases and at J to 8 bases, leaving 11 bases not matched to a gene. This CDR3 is CASRGSGSLTDEQFF. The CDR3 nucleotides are TGTGCCAGCAGGGGTAGCGGGAGCCTCACCGATGAGCAGTTCTTC.

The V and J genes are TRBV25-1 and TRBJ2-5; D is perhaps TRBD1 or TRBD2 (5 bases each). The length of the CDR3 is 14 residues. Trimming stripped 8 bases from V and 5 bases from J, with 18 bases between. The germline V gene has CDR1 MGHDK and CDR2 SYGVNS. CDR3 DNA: TGTGCCAGCTCACGACGGGGCGCAATGGAGACCCAGTACTTC. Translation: CASSRRGAMETQYF.

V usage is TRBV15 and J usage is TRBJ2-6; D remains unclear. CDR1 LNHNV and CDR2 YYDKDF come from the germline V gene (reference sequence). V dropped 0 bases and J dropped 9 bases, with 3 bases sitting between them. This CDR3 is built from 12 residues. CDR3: CATSREHNVLTF. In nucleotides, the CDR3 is TGTGCCACCAGCAGAGAACACAACGTCCTGACTTTC.

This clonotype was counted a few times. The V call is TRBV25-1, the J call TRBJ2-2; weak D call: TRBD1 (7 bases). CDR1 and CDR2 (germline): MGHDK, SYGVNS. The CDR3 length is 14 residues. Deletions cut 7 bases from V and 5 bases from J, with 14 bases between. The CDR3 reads CASTTAGGTGELFF. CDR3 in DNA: TGTGCCAGCACTACCGCAGGGGGGACCGGGGAGCTGTTTTTT. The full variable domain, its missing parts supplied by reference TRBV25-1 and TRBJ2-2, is EADIYQTPRYLVIGTGKKITLECSQTMGHDKMYWYQQDPGMELHLIHYSYGVNSTEKGDLSSESTVSRIRTEHFPLTLESARPSHTSQYLCASTTAGGTGELFFGEGSRLTVL.

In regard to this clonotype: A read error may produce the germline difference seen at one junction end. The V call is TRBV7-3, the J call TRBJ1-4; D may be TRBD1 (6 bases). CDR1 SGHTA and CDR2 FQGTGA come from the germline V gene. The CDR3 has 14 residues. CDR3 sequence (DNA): TGCGCCAGCAGCCAAGGGCAGGGGAGCGAAAAACTGTTTTTT. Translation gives CASSQGQGSEKLFF.

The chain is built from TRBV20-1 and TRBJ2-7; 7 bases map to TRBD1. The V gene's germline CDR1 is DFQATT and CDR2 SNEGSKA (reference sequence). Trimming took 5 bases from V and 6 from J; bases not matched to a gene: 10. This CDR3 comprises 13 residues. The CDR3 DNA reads TGCAGTGCTCCCCGGACAGGTTCGGGCGAGCAGTACTTC. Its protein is CSAPRTGSGEQYF.

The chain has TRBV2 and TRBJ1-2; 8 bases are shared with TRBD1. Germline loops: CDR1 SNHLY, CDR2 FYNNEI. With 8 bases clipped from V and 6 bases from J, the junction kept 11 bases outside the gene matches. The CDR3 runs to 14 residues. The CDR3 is CASHRSDRGHGYTF. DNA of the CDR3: TGTGCCAGCCACCGATCCGACAGGGGTCATGGCTACACCTTC.

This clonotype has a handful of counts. The CDR3 bases are TGCAGTGCTAGTCAGAGGGTATGGTCCTACGAGCAGTACTTC. It encodes CSASQRVWSYEQYF. The chain is built from TRBV20-1 and TRBJ2-7, with D possibly TRBD2 on 5 matching bases. The germline V and J ends were trimmed by 3 bases and 1 base, with 13 bases remaining between them. The germline V gene has CDR1 DFQATT and CDR2 SNEGSKA (reference sequence). The CDR3 runs to 14 residues.

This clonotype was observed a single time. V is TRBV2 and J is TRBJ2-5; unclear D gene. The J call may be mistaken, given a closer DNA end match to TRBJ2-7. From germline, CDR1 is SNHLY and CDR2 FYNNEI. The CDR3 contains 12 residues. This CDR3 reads CASGRWGYEQYF. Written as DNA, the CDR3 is TGTGCCAGCGGACGTTGGGGCTACGAGCAGTACTTC.

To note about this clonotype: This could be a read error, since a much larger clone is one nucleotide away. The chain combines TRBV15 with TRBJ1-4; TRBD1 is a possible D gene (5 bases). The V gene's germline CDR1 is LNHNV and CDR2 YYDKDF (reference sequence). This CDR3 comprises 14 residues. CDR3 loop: CATGRDLGDEKLFF. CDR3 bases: TGTGCCACCGGCAGAGATCTGGGGGATGAAAAACTGTTTTTT.

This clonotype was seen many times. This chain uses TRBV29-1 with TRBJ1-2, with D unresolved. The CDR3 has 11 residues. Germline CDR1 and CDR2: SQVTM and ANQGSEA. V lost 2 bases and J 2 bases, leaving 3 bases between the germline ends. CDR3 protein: CSVERNYGYTF. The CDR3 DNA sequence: TGCAGCGTTGAACGGAACTATGGCTACACCTTC.